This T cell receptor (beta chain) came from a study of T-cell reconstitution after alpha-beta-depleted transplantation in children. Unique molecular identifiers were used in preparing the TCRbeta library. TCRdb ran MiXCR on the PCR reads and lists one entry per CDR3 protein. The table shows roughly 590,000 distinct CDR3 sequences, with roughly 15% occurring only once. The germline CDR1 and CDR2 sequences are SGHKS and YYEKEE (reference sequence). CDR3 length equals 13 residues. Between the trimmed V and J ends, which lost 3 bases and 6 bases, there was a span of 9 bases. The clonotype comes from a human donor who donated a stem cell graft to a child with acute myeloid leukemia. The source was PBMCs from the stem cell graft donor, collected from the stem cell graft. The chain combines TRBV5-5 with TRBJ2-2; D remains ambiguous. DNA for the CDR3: TGTGCCAGCAGCTCGTTATTGGCCGGGGAGCTGTTTTTT. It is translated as CASSSLLAGELFF.